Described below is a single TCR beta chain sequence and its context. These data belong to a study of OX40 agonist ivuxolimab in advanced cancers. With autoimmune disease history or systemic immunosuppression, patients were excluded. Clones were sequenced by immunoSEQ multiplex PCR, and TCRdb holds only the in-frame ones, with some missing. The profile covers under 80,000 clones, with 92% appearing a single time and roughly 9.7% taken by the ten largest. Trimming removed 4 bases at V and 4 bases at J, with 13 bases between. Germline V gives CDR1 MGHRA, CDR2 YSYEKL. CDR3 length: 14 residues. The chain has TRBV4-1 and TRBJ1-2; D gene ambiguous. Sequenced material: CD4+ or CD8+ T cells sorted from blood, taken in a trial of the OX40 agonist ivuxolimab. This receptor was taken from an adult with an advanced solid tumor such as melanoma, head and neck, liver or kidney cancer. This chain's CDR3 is CASSPVGHVYGYTF. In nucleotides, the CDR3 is TGCGCCAGCAGCCCCGTAGGTCACGTCTATGGCTACACCTTC.